The entry that follows covers one T cell receptor (beta chain) sequence. The data belong to a study of blood T cell repertoires in COVID-19. The length of the CDR3 is 15 residues. Per the germline V gene, CDR1 is KGHSH and CDR2 is LQKENI. Trimming cost V 1 base and J 7 bases; bases outside gene matches: 4. How the authors handled the data: The assay estimated nucleated cells by amplifying reference gene primers. TCRdb's table, derived via immunoSEQ multiplex PCR, lists solely in-frame clones and lacks some. From that table come the V and J calls and clone size; the DNA was used to work out D and trimming. Of 250,000 to 300,000 clones listed, about nine tenths were seen once; the top ten hold 3%.

Specimen: peripheral blood. The chain has TRBV18 and TRBJ1-4; TRBD1 matches 9 bases. The sequence derives from a woman younger than 45 with active or convalescent COVID-19. The CDR3 region is CASSPLQGAGEKLFF. The CDR3 nucleotides read TGTGCCAGCTCACCACTACAGGGGGCGGGTGAAAAACTGTTTTTT.